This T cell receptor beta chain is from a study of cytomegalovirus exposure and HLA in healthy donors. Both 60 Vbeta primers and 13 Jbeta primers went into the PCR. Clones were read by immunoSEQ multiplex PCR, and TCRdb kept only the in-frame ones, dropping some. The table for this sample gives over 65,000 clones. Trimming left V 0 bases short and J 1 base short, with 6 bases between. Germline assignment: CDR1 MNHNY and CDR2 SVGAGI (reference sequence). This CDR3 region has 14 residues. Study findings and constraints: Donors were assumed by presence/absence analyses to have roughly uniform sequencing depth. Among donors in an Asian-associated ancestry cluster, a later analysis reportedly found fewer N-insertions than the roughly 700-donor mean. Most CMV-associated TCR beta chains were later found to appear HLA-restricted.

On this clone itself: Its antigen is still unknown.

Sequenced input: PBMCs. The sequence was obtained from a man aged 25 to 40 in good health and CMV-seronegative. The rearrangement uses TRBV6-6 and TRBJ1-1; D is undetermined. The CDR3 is CASSYSAENTEAFF. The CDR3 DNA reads TGTGCCAGCAGTTACTCGGCGGAGAACACTGAAGCTTTCTTT.